One and the same sample provided the 4 T cell receptor beta chains below, sequenced in a study of T-cell memory formation after mild COVID-19. TCRdb used MiXCR to reprocess the 5' RACE reads, holding one entry per CDR3 protein. Of approximately 82,000 distinct CDR3 sequences in the sample, roughly 13% were seen once. The sequencing input was PBMCs or a T cell subset sorted from them (not recorded which). Receptor source: a man younger than 30 who had mild COVID-19 (a few samples of this study predate the infection). Cell type and time point are not known.

This clonotype was counted only a few times. The chain combines TRBV6-2 or TRBV6-3 with TRBJ2-1; TRBD2 aligns across 10 bases. The germline CDR1 and CDR2 sequences are MNHEY and SVGEGT. V shed 6 bases and J 4 bases; nucleotides not matched to a gene: 9. The CDR3 sequence is 16 residues long. CDR3 nucleotide sequence: TGTGCCAGCAGCTCATATCTAGCGGGGGAGTACAATGAGCAGTTCTTC. Translated, it gives CASSSYLAGEYNEQFF.

V is TRBV12-5 and J is TRBJ2-1, with D maybe TRBD1 (6 bases). Trimming took off 5 bases at V and 0 bases at J, with 11 bases between the two ends. This CDR3 is 15 amino acids long. The germline V gene encodes CDR1 LGHNT and CDR2 FRNRAP. The CDR3 here is CASGVTGSSYNEQFF. The CDR3 region has the DNA TGTGCTAGTGGTGTTACAGGGAGCTCCTACAATGAGCAGTTCTTC. The full variable domain, in which reference TRBV12-5 and TRBJ2-1 provide the parts outside the CDR3, is DARVTQTPRHKVTEMGQEVTMRCQPILGHNTVFWYRQTMMQGLELLAYFRNRAPLDDSGMPKDRFSAEMPDATLATLKIQPSEPRDSAVYFCASGVTGSSYNEQFFGPGTRLTVL.

The chain recombines TRBV6-6 with TRBJ1-5; D is undetermined. The CDR3 contains 16 residues. The germline V and J ends were trimmed by 3 bases and 1 base, with 13 bases remaining between them. Germline V gene lookup returns CDR1 MNHNY and CDR2 SVGAGI (reference sequence). The chain's CDR3 is CASSYSADQSNQPQHF. DNA of the CDR3: TGTGCCAGCAGTTATTCAGCGGATCAAAGCAATCAGCCCCAGCATTTT.

The V call is TRBV5-4, the J call TRBJ1-1; TRBD1 matches at 8 bases. Looked up from germline, CDR1 is SGHNT and CDR2 is YYREEE (reference sequence). V gave up 2 bases and J gave up 5 bases; unmatched junction bases: 5. This CDR3 comprises 14 residues. CDR3 coding DNA: TGTGCCAGCAGCTTACAGGGGGTTCAAACTGAAGCTTTCTTT. Translation: CASSLQGVQTEAFF.